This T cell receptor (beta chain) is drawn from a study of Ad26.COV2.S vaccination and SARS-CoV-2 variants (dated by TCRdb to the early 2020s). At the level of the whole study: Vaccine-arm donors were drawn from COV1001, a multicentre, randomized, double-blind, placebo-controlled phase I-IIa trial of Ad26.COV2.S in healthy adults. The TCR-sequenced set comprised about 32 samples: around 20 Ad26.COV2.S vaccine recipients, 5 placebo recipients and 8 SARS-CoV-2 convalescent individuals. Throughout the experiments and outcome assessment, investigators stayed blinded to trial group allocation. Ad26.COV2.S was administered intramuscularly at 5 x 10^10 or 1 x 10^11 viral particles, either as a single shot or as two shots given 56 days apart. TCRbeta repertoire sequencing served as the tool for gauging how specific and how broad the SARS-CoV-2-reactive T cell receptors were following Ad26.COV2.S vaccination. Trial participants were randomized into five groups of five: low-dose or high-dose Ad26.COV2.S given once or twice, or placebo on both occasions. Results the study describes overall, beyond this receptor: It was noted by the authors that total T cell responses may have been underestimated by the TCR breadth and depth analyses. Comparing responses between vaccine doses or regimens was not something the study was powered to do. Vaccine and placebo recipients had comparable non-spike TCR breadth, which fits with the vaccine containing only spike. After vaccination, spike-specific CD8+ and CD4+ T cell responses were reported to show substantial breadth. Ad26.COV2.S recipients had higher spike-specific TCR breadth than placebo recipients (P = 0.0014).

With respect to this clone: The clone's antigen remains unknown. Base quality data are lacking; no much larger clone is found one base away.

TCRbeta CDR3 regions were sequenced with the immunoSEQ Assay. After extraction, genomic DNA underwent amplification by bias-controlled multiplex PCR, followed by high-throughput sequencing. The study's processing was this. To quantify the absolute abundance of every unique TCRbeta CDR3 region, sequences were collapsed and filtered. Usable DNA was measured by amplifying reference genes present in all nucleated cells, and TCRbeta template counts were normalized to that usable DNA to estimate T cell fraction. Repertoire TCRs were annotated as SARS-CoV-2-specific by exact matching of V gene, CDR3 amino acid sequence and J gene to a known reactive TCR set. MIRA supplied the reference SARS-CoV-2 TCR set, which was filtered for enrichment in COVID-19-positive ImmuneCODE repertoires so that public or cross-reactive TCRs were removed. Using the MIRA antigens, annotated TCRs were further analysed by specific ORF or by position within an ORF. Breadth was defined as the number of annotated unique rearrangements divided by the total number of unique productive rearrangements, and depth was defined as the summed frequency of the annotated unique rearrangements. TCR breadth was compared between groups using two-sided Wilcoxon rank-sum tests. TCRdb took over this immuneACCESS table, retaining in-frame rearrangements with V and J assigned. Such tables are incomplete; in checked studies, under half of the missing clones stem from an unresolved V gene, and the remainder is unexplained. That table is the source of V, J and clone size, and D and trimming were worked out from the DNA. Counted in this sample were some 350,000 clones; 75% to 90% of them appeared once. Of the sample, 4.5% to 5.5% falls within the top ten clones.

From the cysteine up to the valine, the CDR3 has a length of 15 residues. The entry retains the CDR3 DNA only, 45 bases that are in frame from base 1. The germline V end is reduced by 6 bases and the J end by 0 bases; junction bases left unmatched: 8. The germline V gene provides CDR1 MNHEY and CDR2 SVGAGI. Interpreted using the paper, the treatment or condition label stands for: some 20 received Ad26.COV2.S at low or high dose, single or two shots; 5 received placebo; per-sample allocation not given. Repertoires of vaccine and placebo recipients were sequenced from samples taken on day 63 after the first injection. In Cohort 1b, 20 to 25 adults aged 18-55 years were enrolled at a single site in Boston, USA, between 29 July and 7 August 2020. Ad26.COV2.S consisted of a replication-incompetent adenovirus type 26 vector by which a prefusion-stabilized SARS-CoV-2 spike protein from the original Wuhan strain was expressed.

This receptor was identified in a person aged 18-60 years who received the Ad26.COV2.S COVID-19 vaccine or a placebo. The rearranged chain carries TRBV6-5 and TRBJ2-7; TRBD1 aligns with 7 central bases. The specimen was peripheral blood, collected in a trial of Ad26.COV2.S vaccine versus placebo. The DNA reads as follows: TGTGCCAGCAGCGCCGGGACAGAAGACTCCTACGAGCAGTACGTC. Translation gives CASSAGTEDSYEQYV.